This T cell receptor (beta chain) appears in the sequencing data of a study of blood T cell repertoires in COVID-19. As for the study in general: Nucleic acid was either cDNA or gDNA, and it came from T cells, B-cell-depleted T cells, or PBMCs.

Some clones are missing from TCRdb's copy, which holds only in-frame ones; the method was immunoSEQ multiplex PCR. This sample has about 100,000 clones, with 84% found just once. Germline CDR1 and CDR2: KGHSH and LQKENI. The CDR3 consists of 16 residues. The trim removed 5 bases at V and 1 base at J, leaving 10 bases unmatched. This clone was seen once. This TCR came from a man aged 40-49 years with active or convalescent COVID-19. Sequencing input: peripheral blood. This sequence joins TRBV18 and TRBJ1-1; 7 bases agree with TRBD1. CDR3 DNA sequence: TGTGCCAGCTCATCCGACAGGGCACACTGGAACACTGAAGCTTTCTTT. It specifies CASSSDRAHWNTEAFF.